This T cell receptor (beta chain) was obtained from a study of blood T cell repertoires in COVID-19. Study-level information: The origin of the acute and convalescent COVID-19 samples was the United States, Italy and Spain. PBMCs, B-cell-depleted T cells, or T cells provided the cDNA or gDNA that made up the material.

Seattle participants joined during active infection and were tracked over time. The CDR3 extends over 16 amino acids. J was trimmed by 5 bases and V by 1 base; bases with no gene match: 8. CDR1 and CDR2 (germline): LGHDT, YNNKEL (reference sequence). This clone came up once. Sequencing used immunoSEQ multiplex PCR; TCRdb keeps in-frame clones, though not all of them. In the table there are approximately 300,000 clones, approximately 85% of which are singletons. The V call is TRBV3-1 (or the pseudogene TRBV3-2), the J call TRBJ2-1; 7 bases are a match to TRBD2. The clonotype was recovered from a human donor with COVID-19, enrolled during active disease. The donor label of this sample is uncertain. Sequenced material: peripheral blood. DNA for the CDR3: TGTGCCAGCAGCCAAGGGTTGCTAGCGGTAAACAATGAGCAGTTCTTC. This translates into CASSQGLLAVNNEQFF.